This T cell receptor beta chain was recovered during a study of fetal regulatory T cell absence and autoimmunity. The wider study: Without clinical diabetes, IPEX patients showed exocrine pancreas autoimmunity.

The V segment lost 3 bases and the J segment 2 bases; nucleotides outside the gene matches: 4. The CDR3 is 15 amino acids. CDR1 is SGHDN and CDR2 is FVKESK in the germline V gene. Clones were sequenced by immunoSEQ multiplex PCR, and TCRdb holds only the in-frame ones, with some missing. The sample holds some 87,000 clones, 72% seen once. Source material: pancreas tissue. The receptor was derived from a male donor with IPEX syndrome. This chain links TRBV14 with TRBJ2-7; 10 bases agree with TRBD2. CDR3 residues: CASSQRLAGAYEQYF. The CDR3 DNA reads TGTGCCAGCAGCCAGCGGCTAGCGGGAGCCTACGAGCAGTACTTC.